Shown below are 31 T cell receptor beta chains from a single sample sequenced in a study of shared clonotypes between healthy human individuals. Positive CCR7 selection of CD45RO-negative cells yielded the naive CD8 cells, and terminally differentiated effector memory CD45RA+ cells were excluded. Profiling relied on immunoSEQ multiplex PCR, and the TCRdb table lists in-frame clones only, not all of them. This table has around 1,900,000 clones, around 93% appearing once. The specimen sequenced was naive CD8+ T cells from PBMCs. These receptors all come from a man in his late teens or twenties in good health. Some clones in this sample may be carry-over from other donors' samples.

The CDR3 spells CASSYLNTPYNEQFF. DNA for the CDR3: TGTGCCAGCAGTTATCTCAACACCCCCTACAATGAGCAGTTCTTC. The J gene is TRBJ2-1, the V gene TRBV27; D is undetermined. CDR3 length equals 15 residues. V was clipped by 4 bases and J by 2 bases, with 12 bases between them. CDR1 is MNHEY and CDR2 is SMNVEV in the germline V gene (reference sequence).

The genes are TRBV7-9 and TRBJ2-5; D remains unclear. Trimming cost V 5 bases and J 4 bases, with 11 bases left between them. The CDR3 is made up of 13 amino acids. Germline V lookup: CDR1 SEHNR, CDR2 FQNEAQ (reference sequence). The CDR3 region has the DNA TGTGCCAGCAGCGACCCCCCCTCAGAGACCCAGTACTTC. As protein: CASSDPPSETQYF. The full variable domain, rest sourced from reference TRBV7-9 and TRBJ2-5, is DTGVSQNPRHKITKRGQNVTFRCDPISEHNRLYWYRQTLGQGPEFLTYFQNEAQLEKSRLLSDRFSAERPKGSFSTLEIQRTEQGDSAMYLCASSDPPSETQYFGPGTRLLVL.

For this clone: An end of the junction does not agree with germline; a read error may underlie this. This rearrangement joins TRBV15 to TRBJ2-3; 10 nucleotides agree with TRBD2. The CDR3 covers 17 residues. Per the germline V gene, CDR1 is LNHNV and CDR2 is YYDKDF (reference sequence). The CDR3 loop is CATSRDHASGSRDTQYF. The DNA of the CDR3 is TGTGCCACCAGCAGAGATCACGCTAGCGGGAGCAGAGATACGCAGTATTTT. The full variable domain, its missing parts supplied by reference TRBV15 and TRBJ2-3, is DAMVIQNPRYQVTQFGKPVTLSCSQTLNHNVMYWYQQKSSQAPKLLFHYYDKDFNNEADTPDNFQSRRPNTSFCFLDIRSPGLGDTAMYLCATSRDHASGSRDTQYFGPGTRLTVL.

The V and J genes are TRBV19 and TRBJ2-1; D is uncertain. V dropped 3 bases and J dropped 7 bases, with 10 bases sitting between them. The CDR3 loop spans 13 amino acids. CDR1 LNHDA and CDR2 SQIVND come from the germline V gene (reference sequence). The CDR3 is CASSIIGSNEQFF. The CDR3 DNA reads as TGTGCCAGTAGTATTATAGGGTCTAATGAGCAGTTCTTC.

The chain couples TRBV27 to TRBJ2-4, with D tentatively TRBD2 (7 bases). This CDR3 comprises 15 residues. CDR1 and CDR2 from the germline V gene are MNHEY and SMNVEV (reference sequence). V was shortened by 3 bases and J by 6 bases, with 15 bases between the two germline ends. CDR3 coding DNA: TGTGCCAGCAGTTTCCGGGGGGCTATGGGAAACATTCAGTACTTC. It is translated as CASSFRGAMGNIQYF.

J is TRBJ2-5 and V is TRBV28, with 11 bases that match TRBD2. CDR1 MDHEN and CDR2 SYDVKM come from the germline V gene. V shed 3 bases, J shed 5 bases, and the junction held 17 bases outside the gene matches. The CDR3 spans 19 residues. CDR3 sequence: CASSLLRYRLAGRGETQYF. In DNA, the CDR3 is TGTGCCAGCAGTTTGCTCCGTTATCGACTAGCGGGAAGGGGGGAGACCCAGTACTTC.

Remarks on this clone: The sample holds other DNA sequences that translate to the same CDR3. V and J are TRBV6-5 and TRBJ1-1, with D uncertain. V was trimmed by 5 bases and J by 1 base, leaving 11 bases between them. Per the germline V gene, CDR1 is MNHEY and CDR2 is SVGAGI. The CDR3 covers 14 residues. The CDR3 sequence: CASSAGGENTEAFF. DNA for the CDR3: TGTGCCAGCAGTGCCGGAGGAGAGAACACTGAAGCTTTCTTT.

This chain connects TRBV22-1 to TRBJ2-7; the table's D call, TRBD2, has no DNA check behind it. TRBV22-1 is listed as a pseudogene. This CDR3 comprises 16 residues. This CDR3 reads CPGSSPAGPCVYEQYF. The CDR3 DNA follows: TGTCCTGGGAGCTCGCCTGCGGGACCCTGTGTCTACGAGCAGTACTTC.

The chain joins TRBV27 to TRBJ2-1; the match to TRBD2 covers 8 bases. The CDR3 totals 17 residues. Germline values: CDR1 MNHEY, CDR2 SMNVEV (reference sequence). V shed 3 bases, J shed 3 bases, and the junction held 10 bases outside the gene matches. The CDR3 protein is CASSLSPWREVYNEQFF. The DNA of the CDR3 is TGTGCCAGCAGTTTGAGTCCTTGGCGGGAGGTCTACAATGAGCAGTTCTTC.

The chain recombines TRBV2 with TRBJ2-1; a weak D match, TRBD1 (6 bases). The CDR3 consists of 17 residues. Trimming shortened V by 2 bases and J by 0 bases, and 14 bases separated the two germline ends. The germline V gene encodes CDR1 SNHLY and CDR2 FYNNEI. The CDR3 DNA is TGTGCCAGCAGTGAATATAGTACAGGGAGCTCCTACAATGAGCAGTTCTTC. It specifies CASSEYSTGSSYNEQFF.

The gene calls are TRBV4-3 and TRBJ2-3; D perhaps matches TRBD2 (6 bases). Trimming shortened V by 0 bases and J by 14 bases, and 15 bases separated the two germline ends. This CDR3 contains 13 residues. CDR1 and CDR2 from the germline V gene are LGHNA and YSLEER. CDR3 bases: TGCGCCAGCAGCCAAGATAGGGCGACTAGGGGGTATTTT. Amino acids: CASSQDRATRGYF.

The rearrangement joins TRBV7-9 to TRBJ2-2; tentatively, D is TRBD2 (5 bases). Germline-derived CDR1 and CDR2 are SEHNR and FQNEAQ (reference sequence). Trimming took 5 bases from V and 6 from J, leaving 16 bases between them. The CDR3 spans 15 residues. The CDR3 here is CASSINPGWAGELFF. In DNA, the CDR3 is TGTGCCAGCAGCATCAATCCGGGGTGGGCCGGGGAGCTGTTTTTT.

The chain has TRBV5-1 and TRBJ1-1; 7 bases match TRBD1. V shed 0 bases, J shed 3 bases, and the junction held 26 bases outside the gene matches. The length of the CDR3 is 22 residues. In germline, CDR1 is SGHRS, CDR2 YFSETQ. The CDR3 DNA follows: TGCGCCAGCAGCTTGGTTTCGATAGTGGCCTTAGGGGGCAACCTAGGGGACACTGAAGCTTTCTTT. This sequence encodes CASSLVSIVALGGNLGDTEAFF. The complete variable domain, with remaining parts taken from reference TRBV5-1 and TRBJ1-1, reads KAGVTQTPRYLIKTRGQQVTLSCSPISGHRSVSWYQQTPGQGLQFLFEYFSETQRNKGNFPGRFSGRQFSNSRSEMNVSTLELGDSALYLCASSLVSIVALGGNLGDTEAFFGQGTRLTVV.

Worth noting for this clone: This CDR3 is also generated by other DNA sequences in the sample. The V and J genes are TRBV4-3 and TRBJ2-1; tentatively, D is TRBD1 (6 bases). The CDR3 is made up of 12 amino acids. V lost 1 base and J 9 bases, leaving 7 bases between the germline ends. Looked up from germline, CDR1 is LGHNA and CDR2 is YSLEER. The CDR3: CASSQVRGEQFF. The CDR3 DNA reads TGCGCCAGCAGCCAAGTCAGGGGTGAGCAGTTCTTC.

In this sample, this clone turned up once. The chain recombines TRBV27 with TRBJ2-7, with a weak D call TRBD1 (7 bases). The CDR3 contains 17 residues. Germline lookup yields CDR1 MNHEY and CDR2 SMNVEV (reference sequence). V was trimmed by 2 bases and J by 3 bases, leaving 20 bases between them. CDR3 DNA: TGTGCCAGCAGTTTACAGCCAGGGGGGCAGGATCTCTACGAGCAGTACTTC. Amino acids: CASSLQPGGQDLYEQYF.

The V and J genes are TRBV4-2 and TRBJ2-1; D may correspond to TRBD1 or TRBD2 (5 bases each). Trimming took 0 bases from V and 7 from J, leaving 10 bases between them. Germline CDR1 and CDR2: LGHNA and YNFKEQ. This CDR3 has 14 residues. DNA for the CDR3: TGTGCCAGCAGCCAAGAATCAGGGAGAAATGAGCAGTTCTTC. Amino acids: CASSQESGRNEQFF.

The V gene is TRBV19, the J gene TRBJ1-1, with D perhaps matching TRBD1 (6 bases). The CDR3 runs to 14 residues. The germline V and J ends were trimmed by 3 bases and 4 bases, with 12 bases remaining between them. CDR1 and CDR2 (germline): LNHDA, SQIVND (reference sequence). This chain's CDR3 is CASSMGRGFTEAFF. CDR3 nucleotides: TGTGCCAGTAGTATGGGCAGGGGTTTCACTGAAGCTTTCTTT.

The V gene is TRBV5-4, the J gene TRBJ2-1, with 9 bases matching TRBD2. The CDR3 is 18 amino acids. Trimming cost V 1 base and J 1 base; bases outside gene matches: 9. Germline V gene sequence: CDR1 SGHNT, CDR2 YYREEE (reference sequence). The CDR3 sequence is CASSLPSGTKSSYNEQFF. In DNA, the CDR3 is TGTGCCAGCAGCTTGCCTAGCGGGACTAAGTCTTCCTACAATGAGCAGTTCTTC.

This clone appeared once. V and J are TRBV11-3 and TRBJ2-1, with 9 bases lining up with TRBD2. Germline lookup yields CDR1 SGHNT and CDR2 YENEEA. J was trimmed by 4 bases and V by 1 base; bases with no gene match: 11. The length of the CDR3 is 18 residues. The CDR3 is CASSLGGGAGGAYNEQFF. Written as DNA, the CDR3 is TGTGCCAGCAGCTTAGGCGGGGGAGCGGGAGGCGCGTACAATGAGCAGTTCTTC.

V is TRBV2 and J is TRBJ1-6; D perhaps matches TRBD1 (6 bases). Per the germline V gene, CDR1 is SNHLY and CDR2 is FYNNEI. This CDR3 has 15 residues. Trimming took off 0 bases at V and 13 bases at J, with 16 bases between the two ends. CDR3 nucleotide sequence: TGTGCCAGCAGTGAAGCAAGGGGGGCCAAGACTCCCCTCCACTTT. It is translated as CASSEARGAKTPLHF.

The chain links TRBV18 to TRBJ2-1, with TRBD1 matching over 11 bases. V gave up 4 bases and J gave up 8 bases; unmatched junction bases: 7. Germline V lookup: CDR1 KGHSH, CDR2 LQKENI. CDR3 length: 15 amino acids. CDR3 DNA: TGTGCCAGCTCACAGGACAGGGGGCGTCGCGATGAGCAGTTCTTC. This sequence encodes CASSQDRGRRDEQFF.

The V call is TRBV10-3, the J call TRBJ2-1; 11 bases map to TRBD2. This CDR3 has 18 residues. The V gene end was trimmed by 3 bases and the J gene end by 2 bases; junction bases not matched to a gene: 9. Germline values: CDR1 ENHRY, CDR2 SYGVKD. The CDR3, as DNA: TGTGCCATCAGTGACATGACTAGCGGGGCATCAGCCTACAATGAGCAGTTCTTC. It translates to CAISDMTSGASAYNEQFF.

The J gene is TRBJ2-6, the V gene TRBV29-1; no clear D. CDR3 length: 13 amino acids. CDR1 and CDR2 (germline): SQVTM, ANQGSEA. V shed 5 bases and J shed 4 bases, with 9 bases lying between them. The chain's CDR3 is CSVRWAGANVLTF. The CDR3 DNA reads TGCAGCGTTCGGTGGGCAGGGGCCAACGTCCTGACTTTC.

V is TRBV27 and J is TRBJ1-1; D not certain. CDR3 length equals 15 residues. Per the germline V gene, CDR1 is MNHEY and CDR2 is SMNVEV (reference sequence). V lost 5 bases, J lost 4 bases, and 17 bases lay in between. CDR3 in DNA: TGTGCCAGCAGTCCGCCCCCCGATAGCCGCACTGAAGCTTTCTTT. Translated, it gives CASSPPPDSRTEAFF.

This rearrangement joins TRBV13 to TRBJ1-2, with D perhaps matching TRBD1 (5 bases). Trimming pared 1 base from V and 4 bases from J, leaving 10 bases between. Germline CDR1 and CDR2: PRHDT and FYEKMQ (reference sequence). This CDR3 comprises 14 residues. CDR3 bases: TGTGCCAGCAGCTTAGTTTCTGGGGCCTATGGCTACACCTTC. Its translation is CASSLVSGAYGYTF.

The chain joins TRBV28 to TRBJ1-3; 7 nucleotides match TRBD1. The germline gives CDR1 MDHEN, CDR2 SYDVKM. This CDR3 has 16 residues. The junction had 9 bases not matched to a gene; V was cut back by 2 bases and J by 5 bases. The CDR3 loop is CASSLVRGGPRNTIYF. For the CDR3, the DNA is TGTGCCAGCAGTTTAGTCAGGGGGGGCCCCAGAAACACCATATATTTT. The whole variable domain, filled in from reference TRBV28 and TRBJ1-3, reads DVKVTQSSRYLVKRTGEKVFLECVQDMDHENMFWYRQDPGLGLRLIYFSYDVKMKEKGDIPEGYSVSREKKERFSLILESASTNQTSMYLCASSLVRGGPRNTIYFGEGSWLTVV.

The J gene is TRBJ2-1, the V gene TRBV28; D is unclear. CDR3 length: 15 amino acids. Per the germline V gene, CDR1 is MDHEN and CDR2 is SYDVKM. With 1 base removed from V and 3 bases from J, the gap between germline ends came to 10 bases. CDR3 residues: CASSLLPTVYNEQFF. The CDR3 coding sequence is TGTGCCAGCAGTTTATTGCCGACGGTCTACAATGAGCAGTTCTTC.

The V call is TRBV5-4, the J call TRBJ1-4; 7 nucleotides match TRBD1. Losses at the gene ends were 0 bases for V and 12 bases for J; bases not matched to a gene: 8. CDR3 length equals 14 residues. Germline values: CDR1 SGHNT, CDR2 YYREEE (reference sequence). The CDR3 loop reads CASSLGTGLVELFF. The DNA for the CDR3 is TGTGCCAGCAGCTTGGGGACAGGTTTGGTAGAACTGTTTTTT.

The genes are TRBV10-2 and TRBJ2-7; 10 positions match TRBD2. J lost 5 bases, V lost 2 bases, and 12 bases had no gene match. The germline V gene has CDR1 WSHSY and CDR2 SAAADI. The CDR3 covers 17 residues. The CDR3 reads CASSEARSLAGVHEQYF. The DNA of the CDR3 is TGCGCCAGCAGTGAGGCTCGTTCTCTAGCGGGGGTCCACGAGCAGTACTTC.

The rearrangement uses TRBV29-1 and TRBJ2-1; D is perhaps TRBD2 (5 bases). Germline V gene lookup returns CDR1 SQVTM and CDR2 ANQGSEA. This CDR3 is 12 amino acids long. Trimming stripped 7 bases from V and 5 bases from J, with 12 bases between. The CDR3: CSAADWNNEQFF. The CDR3, as DNA: TGCAGCGCCGCGGACTGGAACAATGAGCAGTTCTTC.

The genes are TRBV6-6 and TRBJ2-4, with 10 bases fitting TRBD1. CDR1 is MNHNY and CDR2 is SVGAGI in the germline V gene (reference sequence). The CDR3 is 15 amino acids. The V segment lost 5 bases and the J segment 4 bases; nucleotides outside the gene matches: 5. CDR3 sequence reads: CASSGPGQGKNIQYF. CDR3 coding DNA: TGTGCCAGCAGTGGACCGGGACAGGGGAAAAACATTCAGTACTTC.